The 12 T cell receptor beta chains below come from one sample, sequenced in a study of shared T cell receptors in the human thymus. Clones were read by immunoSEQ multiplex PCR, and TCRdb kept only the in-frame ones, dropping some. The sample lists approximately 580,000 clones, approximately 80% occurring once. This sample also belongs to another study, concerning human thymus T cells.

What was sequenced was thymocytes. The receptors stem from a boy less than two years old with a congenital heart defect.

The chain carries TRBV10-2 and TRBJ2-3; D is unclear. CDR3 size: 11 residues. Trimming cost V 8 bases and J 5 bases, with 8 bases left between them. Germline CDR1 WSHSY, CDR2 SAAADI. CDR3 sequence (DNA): TGCGCCAGCTTGTCGGGAGATACGCAGTATTTT. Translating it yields CASLSGDTQYF.

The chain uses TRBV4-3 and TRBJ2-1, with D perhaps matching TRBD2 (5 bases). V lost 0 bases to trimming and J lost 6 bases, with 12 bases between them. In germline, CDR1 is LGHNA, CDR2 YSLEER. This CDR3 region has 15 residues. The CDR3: CASSQEGVRRNEQFF. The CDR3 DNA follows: TGCGCCAGCAGCCAAGAGGGAGTCCGTCGCAATGAGCAGTTCTTC.

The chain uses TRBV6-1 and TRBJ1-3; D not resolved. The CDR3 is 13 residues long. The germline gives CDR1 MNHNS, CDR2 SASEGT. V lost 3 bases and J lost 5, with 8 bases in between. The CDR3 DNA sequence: TGTGCCAGCAGTGAGGCCCCCAGAAACACCATATATTTT. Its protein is CASSEAPRNTIYF.

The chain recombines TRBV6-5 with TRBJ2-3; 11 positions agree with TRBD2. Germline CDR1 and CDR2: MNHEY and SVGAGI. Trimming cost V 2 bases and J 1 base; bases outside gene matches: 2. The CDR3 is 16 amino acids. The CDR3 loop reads CASSYRTSGRTDTQYF. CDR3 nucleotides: TGTGCCAGCAGTTACCGGACTAGCGGGCGCACAGATACGCAGTATTTT.

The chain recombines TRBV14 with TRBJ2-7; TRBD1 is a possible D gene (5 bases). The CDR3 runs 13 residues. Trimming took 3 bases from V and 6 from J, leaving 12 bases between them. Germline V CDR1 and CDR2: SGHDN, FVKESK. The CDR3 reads CASSHLQGPEQYF. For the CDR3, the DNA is TGTGCCAGCAGCCACCTGCAGGGCCCCGAGCAGTACTTC.

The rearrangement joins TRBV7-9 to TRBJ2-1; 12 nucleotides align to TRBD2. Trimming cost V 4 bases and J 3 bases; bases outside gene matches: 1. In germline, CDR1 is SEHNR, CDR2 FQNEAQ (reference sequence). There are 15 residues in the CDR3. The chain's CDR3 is CASSSLAGGYNEQFF. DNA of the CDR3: TGTGCCAGCAGCTCACTAGCGGGAGGCTACAATGAGCAGTTCTTC.

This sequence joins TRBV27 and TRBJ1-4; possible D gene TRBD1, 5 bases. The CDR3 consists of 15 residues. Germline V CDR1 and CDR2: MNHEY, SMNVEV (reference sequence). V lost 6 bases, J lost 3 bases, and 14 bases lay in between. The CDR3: CASSPGGTANEKLFF. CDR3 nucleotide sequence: TGTGCCAGCAGCCCCGGGGGGACGGCTAATGAAAAACTGTTTTTT.

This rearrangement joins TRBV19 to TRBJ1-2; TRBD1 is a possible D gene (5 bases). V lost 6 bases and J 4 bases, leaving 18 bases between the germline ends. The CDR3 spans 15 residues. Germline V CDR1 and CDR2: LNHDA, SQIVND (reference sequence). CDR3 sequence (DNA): TGTGCCAGTAGATCCCTTAGGGGTGATTCCTATGGCTACACCTTC. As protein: CASRSLRGDSYGYTF.

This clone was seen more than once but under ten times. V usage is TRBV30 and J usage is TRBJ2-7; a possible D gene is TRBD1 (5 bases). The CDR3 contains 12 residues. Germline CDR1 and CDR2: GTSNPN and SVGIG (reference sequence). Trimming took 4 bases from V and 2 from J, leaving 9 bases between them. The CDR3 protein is CAWNQGAYEQYF. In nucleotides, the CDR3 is TGTGCCTGGAATCAGGGTGCCTACGAGCAGTACTTC.

The CDR3 bases are TGTGCCCTGCCAGCGCCAGGGGGGCACGAGCAGTACTTC. Encoded protein: CALPAPGGHEQYF. The J gene is TRBJ2-7, the V gene TRBV7-3, with a tentative D call TRBD1 (7 bases). Germline values: CDR1 SGHTA, CDR2 FQGTGA. The CDR3 sequence is 13 residues long. V lost 11 bases and J 5 bases, leaving 19 bases between the germline ends.

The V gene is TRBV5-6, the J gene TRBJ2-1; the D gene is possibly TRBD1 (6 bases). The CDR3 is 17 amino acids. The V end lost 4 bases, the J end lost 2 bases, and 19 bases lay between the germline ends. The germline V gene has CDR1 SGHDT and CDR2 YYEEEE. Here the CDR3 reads CASSHRQGTKTYNEQFF. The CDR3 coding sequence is TGTGCCAGCAGCCATCGGCAGGGGACAAAGACCTACAATGAGCAGTTCTTC.

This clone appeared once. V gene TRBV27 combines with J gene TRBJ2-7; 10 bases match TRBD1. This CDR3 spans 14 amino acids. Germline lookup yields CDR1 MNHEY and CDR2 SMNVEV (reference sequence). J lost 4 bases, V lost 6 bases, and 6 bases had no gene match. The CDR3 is CASRARDRGYEQYF. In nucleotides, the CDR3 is TGTGCCAGCAGAGCCCGGGACAGGGGTTACGAGCAGTACTTC.